Listed here is a single TCR beta chain. Its target is unknown. The sample belongs to a study of T cells after posttransplantation cyclophosphamide. Study conclusions and caveats: Recipient CMV seropositivity and CMV reactivation strongly tracked TRB clonality. Donor CD8+ memory clones often dominated recipient blood repertoires at later times. Blood and skin or GI T cell repertoires showed limited TRB overlap.

TCRdb keeps only in-frame clones here, not all; method: immunoSEQ multiplex PCR. The data show over 3,000 clones, 60% to 80% seen once. A marrow graft followed busulfan-fludarabine conditioning, with cyclophosphamide on days +3 and +4. Sequenced here: CD8+ T cells sorted from PBMCs, sampled approximately 1,200 days after allogeneic stem cell transplant with posttransplant cyclophosphamide. This TCR was sampled from a female patient aged 35 to 55 who received an allogeneic stem cell transplant from a related donor, was CMV-positive, and had no GVHD. The T cells may partly be graft donor cells.

Here the CDR3 reads CASSEDAGGVTGELFF. CDR3 bases: TGTGCCAGCAGTGAAGACGCGGGGGGGGTCACCGGGGAGCTGTTTTTT. The chain is built from TRBV6-1 and TRBJ2-2; TRBD2 matches 9 bases. The CDR3 has 16 amino acids. The V gene's germline CDR1 is MNHNS and CDR2 SASEGT. Unmatched junction bases numbered 4, after V lost 1 base and J lost 4 bases.